This T cell receptor (beta chain) was identified during a study of long-term antiretroviral therapy in people with HIV. Study-level points and caveats: Controls showed broader CDR3 length ranges than did the HIV repertoires. All time points showed a repertoire dominated by clones expanded before ART. Information pertaining to ART adherence, viral resistance or therapeutic modifications was not obtained.

About this clone itself: What it recognizes is unknown.

The assay used was immunoSEQ (version v3.0), run at survey level. The protocol was immunoSEQ multiplex PCR, while the TCRdb copy is restricted to in-frame clones and leaves out a portion. The sample yields 28,000 or so clones, around 80% seen once. The CDR3 runs 13 residues. Trimming removed 0 bases at V and 6 bases at J, with 7 bases between. Here the sequenced sample was unsorted PBMCs, taken 1.5 years before starting antiretroviral therapy. This clonotype was sampled from a man between 18 and 29 years old with HIV. This chain uses TRBV5-3 with TRBJ2-1, with unresolved D. TRBV5-3 has ORF status, its function being uncertain. CDR3 amino acids: CARSLGACNEQFF. CDR3 nucleotide sequence: TGTGCCAGAAGCTTGGGGGCCTGCAATGAGCAGTTCTTC.